This is a list of T cell receptor beta chains from one sample in a study of T cell changes during pregnancy in multiple sclerosis. Here immunoSEQ multiplex PCR was the method, and the copy in TCRdb shows in-frame clones only, minus some. The sample lists 30,000 to 35,000 clones, roughly 90% seen once, with just over 4.5% in the top ten. Source: CD8+ T cells from peripheral blood mononuclear cells, taken after pregnancy. All receptors come from a female donor with multiple sclerosis, enrolled in a pregnancy study. CDR3s include the opening cysteine and the closing phenylalanine or tryptophan. A D gene is named only where the DNA matches it firmly. The size field is filled for only some rows; it gives once, few, many or a size class.

clone size: once; V gene: TRBV5-6; D gene: .; J gene: TRBJ2-7; CDR3 protein: CASSLGQIYEQYF; CDR3 DNA: TGTGCCAGCAGCTTGGGACAGATCTACGAGCAGTACTTC
clone size: .; V gene: TRBV27; D gene: .; J gene: TRBJ2-7; CDR3 protein: CASSLSTGAGNEQYF; CDR3 DNA: TGTGCCAGCAGTTTATCGACAGGAGCGGGGAACGAGCAGTACTTC
clone size: .; V gene: TRBV6-5; D gene: .; J gene: TRBJ2-1; CDR3 protein: CASSYGARNEQFF; CDR3 DNA: TGTGCCAGCAGTTACGGGGCACGCAATGAGCAGTTCTTC
clone size: .; V gene: TRBV19; D gene: TRBD1; J gene: TRBJ2-7; CDR3 protein: CASSSGQGYEQYF; CDR3 DNA: TGTGCCAGTAGCTCGGGACAGGGCTACGAGCAGTACTTC
clone size: .; V gene: TRBV27; D gene: TRBD1; J gene: TRBJ2-1; CDR3 protein: CASRHLGTGDNEQFF; CDR3 DNA: TGTGCCAGCAGGCACCTTGGGACAGGGGACAATGAGCAGTTCTTC
clone size: .; V gene: TRBV18; D gene: .; J gene: TRBJ2-7; CDR3 protein: CASSPWGEGYEQYF; CDR3 DNA: TGTGCCAGCTCACCTTGGGGTGAGGGCTACGAGCAGTACTTC
clone size: .; V gene: TRBV29-1; D gene: .; J gene: TRBJ1-2; CDR3 protein: CSVPRVLNYGYTF; CDR3 DNA: TGCAGCGTTCCTCGGGTTTTGAACTATGGCTACACCTTC
clone size: .; V gene: TRBV6-4; D gene: TRBD2; J gene: TRBJ2-7; CDR3 protein: CASRIPGLAGANSYEQYF; CDR3 DNA: TGTGCCAGCAGGATACCGGGACTAGCGGGGGCGAACAGCTACGAGCAGTACTTC
clone size: .; V gene: TRBV6-6; D gene: TRBD1; J gene: TRBJ2-5; CDR3 protein: CASSYLRGGEETQYF; CDR3 DNA: TGTGCCAGCAGCTATTTGCGAGGGGGCGAGGAGACCCAGTACTTC
clone size: .; V gene: TRBV2; D gene: TRBD1; J gene: TRBJ1-1; CDR3 protein: CASSGQGANTEAFF; CDR3 DNA: TGTGCCAGCAGTGGACAGGGGGCTAACACTGAAGCTTTCTTT
clone size: .; V gene: TRBV6-4; D gene: TRBD1; J gene: TRBJ2-2; CDR3 protein: CASSDSSQGAGELFF; CDR3 DNA: TGTGCCAGCAGTGACTCGAGTCAGGGGGCCGGGGAGCTGTTTTTT
clone size: .; V gene: TRBV9; D gene: .; J gene: TRBJ1-1; CDR3 protein: CASSAGGSNTEAFF; CDR3 DNA: TGTGCCAGCAGCGCCGGGGGATCGAACACTGAAGCTTTCTTT
clone size: .; V gene: TRBV28; D gene: .; J gene: TRBJ1-1; CDR3 protein: CASGGRGNYYTEAFF; CDR3 DNA: TGTGCCAGCGGGGGCAGAGGAAATTATTACACTGAAGCTTTCTTT
clone size: .; V gene: TRBV18; D gene: .; J gene: TRBJ1-4; CDR3 protein: CASSPPTEKNEKLFF; CDR3 DNA: TGTGCCAGCTCACCACCGACGGAGAAGAATGAAAAACTGTTTTTT
clone size: .; V gene: TRBV6-6; D gene: TRBD1; J gene: TRBJ2-2; CDR3 protein: CASSYLGQTGELFF; CDR3 DNA: TGTGCCAGCAGTTACCTGGGACAGACCGGGGAGCTGTTTTTT
clone size: few; V gene: TRBV2; D gene: TRBD1; J gene: TRBJ1-1; CDR3 protein: CASSPGQDTEAFF; CDR3 DNA: TGTGCCAGCAGCCCCGGACAGGACACTGAAGCTTTCTTT
clone size: .; V gene: TRBV15; D gene: TRBD1; J gene: TRBJ1-5; CDR3 protein: CATSRDRGLYNQPQHF; CDR3 DNA: TGTGCCACCAGCAGGGACAGGGGCCTTTACAATCAGCCCCAGCATTTT
clone size: .; V gene: TRBV9; D gene: TRBD2; J gene: TRBJ2-1; CDR3 protein: CASSPRGGHEQFF; CDR3 DNA: TGTGCCAGCAGCCCCCGGGGAGGGCATGAGCAGTTCTTC
clone size: .; V gene: TRBV29-1; D gene: TRBD1; J gene: TRBJ1-2; CDR3 protein: CSVERDSNYGYTF; CDR3 DNA: TGCAGCGTTGAAAGGGACAGCAACTATGGCTACACCTTC
clone size: .; V gene: TRBV4-3; D gene: TRBD2; J gene: TRBJ2-3; CDR3 protein: CASSPSPGGDTQYF; CDR3 DNA: TGCGCCAGCAGCCCCTCCCCGGGGGGAGATACGCAGTATTTT
clone size: .; V gene: TRBV7-9; D gene: TRBD1; J gene: TRBJ1-1; CDR3 protein: CASSLKGQLLNTEAFF; CDR3 DNA: TGTGCCAGCAGCCTAAAGGGACAGCTACTGAACACTGAAGCTTTCTTT
clone size: .; V gene: TRBV19; D gene: TRBD1; J gene: TRBJ1-5; CDR3 protein: CASSPKDRGDQPQHF; CDR3 DNA: TGTGCCAGTAGTCCAAAGGACAGGGGTGATCAGCCCCAGCATTTT
clone size: once; V gene: TRBV6-1; D gene: .; J gene: TRBJ1-2; CDR3 protein: CASSENPVARTYTF; CDR3 DNA: TGTGCCAGCAGTGAAAACCCCGTAGCACGTACCTACACCTTC
clone size: .; V gene: TRBV11-2; D gene: TRBD2; J gene: TRBJ2-7; CDR3 protein: CASSLAGGPSYEQYF; CDR3 DNA: TGTGCCAGCAGCTTAGCGGGGGGACCCTCATACGAGCAGTACTTC
clone size: .; V gene: TRBV7-9; D gene: .; J gene: TRBJ1-1; CDR3 protein: CASSLLRGGGTEAFF; CDR3 DNA: TGTGCCAGCAGCCTACTCAGGGGTGGTGGCACTGAAGCTTTCTTT
clone size: .; V gene: TRBV9; D gene: .; J gene: TRBJ1-4; CDR3 protein: CASSPTTASNEKLFF; CDR3 DNA: TGTGCCAGCAGCCCCACGACAGCCAGTAATGAAAAACTGTTTTTT
clone size: .; V gene: TRBV19; D gene: TRBD2; J gene: TRBJ2-1; CDR3 protein: CASSESSGGVEQFF; CDR3 DNA: TGTGCCAGTAGTGAGTCTAGCGGAGGGGTTGAGCAGTTCTTC
clone size: .; V gene: TRBV9; D gene: TRBD2; J gene: TRBJ2-2; CDR3 protein: CASSVSSGWNTGELFF; CDR3 DNA: TGTGCCAGCAGCGTAAGTAGCGGGTGGAACACCGGGGAGCTGTTTTTT
clone size: .; V gene: TRBV7-9; D gene: .; J gene: TRBJ1-1; CDR3 protein: CASSLEPRVNTEAFF; CDR3 DNA: TGTGCCAGCAGCTTAGAACCGAGGGTCAACACTGAAGCTTTCTTT
clone size: .; V gene: TRBV6-5; D gene: TRBD1; J gene: TRBJ1-2; CDR3 protein: CASSGQGNYGYTF; CDR3 DNA: TGTGCCAGCAGCGGACAGGGGAACTATGGCTACACCTTC
clone size: .; V gene: TRBV27; D gene: .; J gene: TRBJ2-7; CDR3 protein: CASKAVSYEQYF; CDR3 DNA: TGTGCCAGCAAGGCGGTCTCCTACGAGCAGTACTTC
clone size: .; V gene: TRBV6-5; D gene: TRBD1; J gene: TRBJ2-7; CDR3 protein: CASSYLRDRGIYEQYF; CDR3 DNA: TGTGCCAGCAGTTACCTTCGCGACAGGGGTATCTACGAGCAGTACTTC
clone size: .; V gene: TRBV5-1; D gene: .; J gene: TRBJ2-5; CDR3 protein: CASSSEDSQETQYF; CDR3 DNA: TGCGCCAGCAGCTCGGAGGACAGCCAAGAGACCCAGTACTTC
clone size: .; V gene: TRBV27; D gene: TRBD1; J gene: TRBJ2-7; CDR3 protein: CASSFDRGGEQYF; CDR3 DNA: TGTGCCAGCAGTTTTGACAGGGGCGGCGAGCAGTACTTC
clone size: .; V gene: TRBV5-4; D gene: TRBD1; J gene: TRBJ2-7; CDR3 protein: CASSLDRGASYEQYF; CDR3 DNA: TGTGCCAGCAGCTTGGACAGGGGCGCATCCTACGAGCAGTACTTC
clone size: .; V gene: TRBV9; D gene: TRBD1; J gene: TRBJ2-5; CDR3 protein: CASSVGTGPGETQYF; CDR3 DNA: TGTGCCAGCAGCGTCGGGACAGGGCCGGGGGAGACCCAGTACTTC
clone size: .; V gene: TRBV6-5; D gene: TRBD2; J gene: TRBJ2-7; CDR3 protein: CASAPPGGVEQYF; CDR3 DNA: TGTGCCAGCGCTCCCCCGGGGGGGGTCGAGCAGTACTTC
clone size: .; V gene: TRBV2; D gene: .; J gene: TRBJ1-1; CDR3 protein: CASSVSTGLAEAFF; CDR3 DNA: TGTGCCAGCAGTGTTAGTACAGGTCTTGCTGAAGCTTTCTTT
clone size: .; V gene: TRBV7-9; D gene: TRBD1; J gene: TRBJ2-2; CDR3 protein: CASSRRQGSGTGELFF; CDR3 DNA: TGTGCCAGCAGCCGTAGACAGGGTAGTGGCACCGGGGAGCTGTTTTTT
clone size: .; V gene: TRBV7-6; D gene: TRBD2; J gene: TRBJ2-3; CDR3 protein: CASSSPGTSGGLSTDTQYF; CDR3 DNA: TGTGCCAGCAGCTCACCCGGGACTAGCGGGGGACTAAGCACAGATACGCAGTATTTT
clone size: .; V gene: TRBV6-5; D gene: .; J gene: TRBJ1-5; CDR3 protein: CASSYGRGQPQHF; CDR3 DNA: TGTGCCAGCAGTTACGGGAGGGGTCAGCCCCAGCATTTT
clone size: .; V gene: TRBV5-1; D gene: TRBD1; J gene: TRBJ2-2; CDR3 protein: CASSRDVRTGSNTGELFF; CDR3 DNA: TGCGCCAGCAGTAGGGACGTTCGGACAGGGAGTAACACCGGGGAGCTGTTTTTT
clone size: .; V gene: TRBV9; D gene: TRBD1; J gene: TRBJ2-5; CDR3 protein: CASSAKGQPKETQYF; CDR3 DNA: TGTGCCAGCAGCGCCAAGGGACAGCCCAAAGAGACCCAGTACTTC
clone size: .; V gene: TRBV19; D gene: .; J gene: TRBJ2-1; CDR3 protein: CASRQGYNEQFF; CDR3 DNA: TGTGCCAGTAGGCAGGGCTACAATGAGCAGTTCTTC
clone size: .; V gene: TRBV4-3; D gene: TRBD1; J gene: TRBJ2-1; CDR3 protein: CASSPGQGYNEQFF; CDR3 DNA: TGCGCCAGCAGCCCGGGACAGGGATACAATGAGCAGTTCTTC
clone size: .; V gene: TRBV6-5; D gene: .; J gene: TRBJ2-7; CDR3 protein: CASGNRDTLYEQYF; CDR3 DNA: TGTGCCAGCGGTAACCGGGACACGCTCTACGAGCAGTACTTC
clone size: .; V gene: TRBV7-2; D gene: TRBD2; J gene: TRBJ2-3; CDR3 protein: CASSPTAGVTDTQYF; CDR3 DNA: TGTGCCAGCAGCCCAACAGCGGGGGTAACAGATACGCAGTATTTT
clone size: .; V gene: TRBV6-5; D gene: .; J gene: TRBJ1-1; CDR3 protein: CASSYYGGDTEAFF; CDR3 DNA: TGTGCCAGCAGTTACTACGGGGGGGACACTGAAGCTTTCTTT
clone size: .; V gene: TRBV13; D gene: TRBD2; J gene: TRBJ2-2; CDR3 protein: CASSPRLGLAGGNLTGELFF; CDR3 DNA: TGTGCCAGCAGCCCCCGCCTGGGACTAGCGGGGGGGAACCTCACCGGGGAGCTGTTTTTT